This T cell receptor (beta chain) was sequenced in a study of Graves' ophthalmopathy and Graves' hyperthyroidism. The CDR3 has 14 residues. V trimming: 6 bases; J trimming: 4 bases; junction bases outside the gene matches: 6. The germline gives CDR1 LNHDA, CDR2 SQIVND (reference sequence). Amplification of TCR beta CDR3 regions used RNA transcripts. HTBI-primed RT-PCR formed the first round, and a multiplex PCR formed the second. TCRdb reprocessed the multiplex PCR reads via MiXCR and lists one record per CDR3 protein. The profile shows 150,000 to 200,000 distinct CDR3 sequences, 37% of them singletons. Diagnosis relied on clinical symptoms, serum thyroxine, TRAb, thyroid ultrasound and orbital computed tomography.

This sequence was found in a woman aged 40 to 49 with Graves' ophthalmopathy. The sequenced sample was peripheral blood. The V gene is TRBV19, the J gene TRBJ1-5; TRBD1 matches at 7 bases. CDR3 bases: TGTGCCAGTAGGGGACAGCTACTAAATCAGCCCCAGCATTTT. The encoded protein is CASRGQLLNQPQHF.